This is a list of T cell receptor beta chains from one sample in a study of identical twins. TCRdb independently ran MiXCR on the 5' RACE reads; one entry per CDR3 protein. The profile shows more than 650,000 distinct CDR3 sequences, over 5% of them singletons. Material: naive T cells sorted from blood. The origin of the receptors is a man aged 18 to 29 in good health. Each CDR3 is given with its conserved first and last residue. D genes are given only for firm matches. Clone size appears in some rows only: once, few, many, or a class for an expanded clone.

16	-	TRBJ2-3	TRBV7-6	-	CASNLAERMGADTQYF	TGTGCCAGCAACTTAGCGGAGAGGATGGGTGCAGATACGCAGTATTTT
12	many	TRBJ1-4	TRBV20-1	-	CSLYGSNEKLFF	TGCAGCCTCTATGGTTCTAATGAAAAACTGTTTTTT
12	-	TRBJ1-2	TRBV18	-	CASSLGQRGYTF	TGTGCCAGCTCACTCGGACAGAGGGGCTACACCTTC
12	many	TRBJ2-1	TRBV20-1	-	CSAFLSGNEQFF	TGCAGTGCTTTCCTATCCGGCAATGAGCAGTTCTTC
14	many	TRBJ2-1	TRBV29-1	-	CSVNRRGTYNEQFF	TGCAGCGTAAACCGAAGGGGTACCTACAATGAGCAGTTCTTC
17	few	TRBJ2-4	TRBV28	-	CASSGVFPVGAKNIQYF	TGTGCCAGCTCAGGGGTTTTTCCTGTTGGAGCCAAAAACATTCAGTACTTC
14	many	TRBJ2-7	TRBV29-1	TRBD1	CSVSDRVDPREQYF	TGCAGCGTTTCGGACAGGGTAGATCCGCGGGAGCAGTACTTC
13	-	TRBJ2-2	TRBV6-2/TRBV6-3	-	CASSLSPSGELFF	TGTGCCAGCAGCCTCTCCCCCTCCGGGGAGCTGTTTTTT
15	few	TRBJ1-4	TRBV4-3	-	CASSLYSATNEKLFF	TGCGCCAGCAGCTTATACAGTGCAACTAATGAAAAACTGTTTTTT
16	many	TRBJ2-1	TRBV5-1	-	CASSLGGGAHYNEQFF	TGCGCCAGCAGCTTGGGGGGCGGAGCCCACTACAATGAGCAGTTCTTC
10	many	TRBJ1-1	TRBV29-1	-	CSGQNTEAFF	TGCAGCGGGCAGAACACTGAAGCTTTCTTT
16	few	TRBJ2-2	TRBV9	-	CASSVVGGGVAGELFF	TGTGCCAGCAGCGTAGTGGGAGGAGGTGTGGCCGGGGAGCTGTTTTTT
14	many	TRBJ1-1	TRBV5-1	-	CASSLSYMNTEAFF	TGCGCCAGCAGCCTATCCTACATGAACACTGAAGCTTTCTTT
13	few	TRBJ2-7	TRBV19	-	CASSISETYEQYF	TGTGCCAGTAGTATCAGCGAGACATACGAGCAGTACTTC
15	many	TRBJ2-2	TRBV30	-	CAGLRQARVTGELFF	TGTGCCGGATTAAGACAGGCCCGAGTGACCGGGGAGCTGTTTTTT
16	many	TRBJ2-3	TRBV7-8	-	CASSLMQAGSTDTQYF	TGTGCCAGCAGCTTAATGCAGGCGGGTTCCACAGATACGCAGTATTTT
17	-	TRBJ2-1	TRBV11-1	TRBD2	CASSRAGLARNYNEQFF	TGTGCCAGCAGCCGGGCAGGACTAGCGCGAAACTACAATGAGCAGTTCTTC
14	few	TRBJ2-1	TRBV19	TRBD2	CASRASGGYNEQFF	TGTGCCAGTAGGGCCAGCGGGGGTTACAATGAGCAGTTCTTC
17	-	TRBJ2-5	TRBV3-1	TRBD2	CASSLGTSGMMEETQYF	TGTGCCAGCAGCCTCGGGACTAGCGGGATGATGGAAGAGACCCAGTACTTC
15	few	TRBJ2-2	TRBV20-1	-	CSASERVANTGELFF	TGCAGTGCTAGCGAGCGGGTCGCGAACACCGGGGAGCTGTTTTTT
15	many	TRBJ1-4	TRBV5-1	-	CASTDPGTGKGKLFF	TGCGCCAGCACGGACCCCGGGACGGGGAAGGGAAAACTGTTTTTT
16	few	TRBJ2-5	TRBV7-9	-	CASSLFPTGYQETQYF	TGTGCCAGCAGCTTATTCCCGACGGGGTACCAAGAGACCCAGTACTTC
14	many	TRBJ2-7	TRBV5-1	TRBD2	CASSESGSGYEQYF	TGCGCCAGCAGCGAAAGCGGGAGCGGGTACGAGCAGTACTTC
13	few	TRBJ1-1	TRBV6-5	-	CASSYKRNTEAFF	TGTGCCAGCAGTTACAAGAGGAACACTGAAGCTTTCTTT
17	-	TRBJ2-1	TRBV11-2	TRBD2	CASSLDPGLAVYNEQFF	TGTGCCAGCAGCTTAGACCCAGGGCTAGCGGTTTACAATGAGCAGTTCTTC
14	many	TRBJ1-6	TRBV5-1	-	CASSLGENNSPLHF	TGCGCCAGCAGCTTGGGAGAGAATAATTCACCCCTCCACTTT
15	many	TRBJ1-1	TRBV10-3	-	CAISGRGGLETEAFF	TGTGCCATCAGTGGTCGTGGAGGGCTGGAGACTGAAGCTTTCTTT
14	few	TRBJ2-3	TRBV7-2	TRBD1	CASSMGQGTDTQYF	TGTGCCAGCAGCATGGGACAGGGCACAGATACGCAGTATTTT
12	few	TRBJ1-5	TRBV7-9	-	CASRRGHQPQHF	TGTGCCAGCAGAAGGGGACATCAGCCCCAGCATTTT
15	-	TRBJ2-1	TRBV12-3/TRBV12-4	TRBD2	CASRTLAGEENEQFF	TGTGCCAGCAGGACACTAGCGGGAGAGGAAAATGAGCAGTTCTTC
14	many	TRBJ2-1	TRBV5-5	-	CASSFVMGYNEQFF	TGTGCCAGCAGCTTCGTGATGGGCTACAATGAGCAGTTCTTC
15	many	TRBJ1-6	TRBV6-2/TRBV6-3	-	CASSYSPHERTPLHF	TGTGCCAGCAGTTACTCGCCCCACGAGAGGACACCCCTCCACTTT
14	many	TRBJ2-3	TRBV4-3	-	CASSQVLGADTQYF	TGCGCCAGCAGCCAAGTCCTAGGCGCAGATACGCAGTATTTT
15	many	TRBJ1-5	TRBV7-9	-	CASSLAGSGNQPQHF	TGTGCCAGCAGCTTAGCGGGCAGTGGCAATCAGCCCCAGCATTTT
13	many	TRBJ2-5	TRBV20-1	-	CSAPSDRRETQYF	TGCAGTGCTCCCTCAGACCGAAGGGAGACCCAGTACTTC
11	many	TRBJ2-3	TRBV7-9	-	CASSFEDTQYF	TGTGCCAGCAGCTTCGAAGATACGCAGTATTTT
15	few	TRBJ1-1	TRBV5-1	-	CASSWTDSGNTEAFF	TGCGCCAGCAGCTGGACCGATAGTGGGAACACTGAAGCTTTCTTT
15	many	TRBJ2-1	TRBV12-3/TRBV12-4	-	CASSRRGISYNEQFF	TGTGCCAGCAGCCGTAGGGGGATATCCTACAATGAGCAGTTCTTC
13	many	TRBJ2-2	TRBV10-3	-	CAMKETNTGELFF	TGTGCCATGAAGGAGACGAACACCGGGGAGCTGTTTTTT
16	many	TRBJ2-4	TRBV20-1	TRBD2	CSASPGLAGGPNIQYF	TGCAGTGCTAGTCCGGGACTAGCGGGAGGGCCAAACATTCAGTACTTC